The subject of this entry is one T cell receptor (beta chain). At one boundary the junction diverges from the germline segment, which might be a read error. The CDR3 loop spans 14 amino acids. In germline, CDR1 is KGHSH, CDR2 LQKENI. This specimen belongs to a study of OX40 agonist ivuxolimab in advanced cancers. Sampling times: baseline, cycle 4 day 1, cycle 7 day 1. Clones were sequenced by immunoSEQ multiplex PCR, and TCRdb holds only the in-frame ones, with some missing. In the table there are tens of thousands of clones, under 95% of which are singletons. The V and J genes are TRBV18 and TRBJ2-3; 8 bases fit TRBD2. The material was CD4+ or CD8+ T cells sorted from blood, obtained in a trial of the OX40 agonist ivuxolimab. The receptor was isolated from an adult with an advanced solid tumor such as melanoma, head and neck, liver or kidney cancer. The CDR3 reads CASSPQELGGGRHF. DNA for the CDR3: TGTGCCAGCTCACCACAAGAGCTAGGCGGGGGGCGCCATTTT.